The rows below give T cell receptor beta chains drawn from one sample of a study of sequential checkpoint blockade in melanoma. The repertoire was sequenced with immunoSEQ multiplex PCR; TCRdb's copy has only in-frame clones and lacks some. The sample comprises around 34,000 clones, more than 70% of which are singletons, and approximately 18% rests with the top ten. The specimen was CD8+ T cells sorted from blood (inferred from file names), collected from a patient given nivolumab and ipilimumab in sequence. The receptors stem from a human donor with melanoma. CDR3s leave out the opening cysteine and the closing phenylalanine or tryptophan. Each record gives: V gene, J gene, CDR3 protein.

V gene: TRBV5-4; J gene: TRBJ1-2; CDR3 protein: ASSFDGGPYGYT
V gene: TRBV2; J gene: TRBJ2-7; CDR3 protein: ASSEGLAVISYEQY
V gene: TRBV6-1; J gene: TRBJ2-7; CDR3 protein: ASSEMKLGVFHEQY
V gene: TRBV9; J gene: TRBJ2-3; CDR3 protein: ASSPRADWTQY
V gene: TRBV29-1; J gene: TRBJ2-7; CDR3 protein: SALQGTAYEQY
V gene: TRBV5-6; J gene: TRBJ2-7; CDR3 protein: ASSYGQGLYEQY
V gene: TRBV4-3; J gene: TRBJ1-1; CDR3 protein: ASSQVRGQKNEAF
V gene: TRBV7-7; J gene: TRBJ2-7; CDR3 protein: ASSLSPNYEQY
V gene: TRBV5-6; J gene: TRBJ2-3; CDR3 protein: ASSGDSRTDTQY
V gene: TRBV5-8; J gene: TRBJ1-6; CDR3 protein: ASSRLLANSPLH
V gene: TRBV6-5; J gene: TRBJ2-7; CDR3 protein: ASSYGGGDSYEQY
V gene: TRBV7-9; J gene: TRBJ1-4; CDR3 protein: ASSSRSRAGNEKLF
V gene: TRBV28; J gene: TRBJ2-7; CDR3 protein: ASSSPGQGYEQY
V gene: TRBV27; J gene: TRBJ1-2; CDR3 protein: ASSLSTGSGYT
V gene: TRBV7-9; J gene: TRBJ2-7; CDR3 protein: ASSRRTSGYYEQY
V gene: TRBV9; J gene: TRBJ1-2; CDR3 protein: ASSDGQDLGDGYT
V gene: TRBV29-1; J gene: TRBJ2-7; CDR3 protein: SVTGVAYEQY
V gene: TRBV14; J gene: TRBJ2-2; CDR3 protein: ASSQVVLGELF
V gene: TRBV11-2; J gene: TRBJ2-7; CDR3 protein: ASSLVSPYEQY
V gene: TRBV30; J gene: TRBJ1-1; CDR3 protein: AWEPSWNTEAF
V gene: TRBV6-5; J gene: TRBJ2-2; CDR3 protein: ASTQREEDTGELF
V gene: TRBV27; J gene: TRBJ1-1; CDR3 protein: ASSLSSRGLNTEAF
V gene: TRBV5-4; J gene: TRBJ1-1; CDR3 protein: ASSFLSTEAF
V gene: TRBV27; J gene: TRBJ2-3; CDR3 protein: ASTFFQRGGTDTQY
V gene: TRBV6-6; J gene: TRBJ2-7; CDR3 protein: ASSSPPLLNSYEQY
V gene: TRBV12-5; J gene: TRBJ2-1; CDR3 protein: ASGLGTSGGRSSYNEQF
V gene: TRBV9; J gene: TRBJ2-7; CDR3 protein: ASSPGRGYEQY
V gene: TRBV19; J gene: TRBJ2-7; CDR3 protein: ASRQGSLYEQY